The next 5 T cell receptor beta chains were all read from a single sample in a study of blood T cell repertoires in COVID-19. Sequencing used immunoSEQ multiplex PCR; TCRdb keeps in-frame clones, though not all of them. The repertoire has under 400,000 clones, 90% of them found once; the top ten carry around 6.3%. Source material: peripheral blood. The receptors were gathered from a man between 18 and 29 years old with active or convalescent COVID-19.

The CDR3 DNA reads as TGTGCCAGCAGTTCATCCGGACAGGGACATCAGCCCCAGCATTTT. Protein product: CASSSSGQGHQPQHF. The chain has TRBV28 and TRBJ1-5; 8 bases are shared with TRBD1. Germline CDR1 MDHEN, CDR2 SYDVKM. Losses at the gene ends were 4 bases for V and 5 bases for J; bases not matched to a gene: 7. The CDR3 loop spans 15 amino acids.

The chain joins TRBV27 to TRBJ2-7, with D tentatively TRBD2 (6 bases). The germline V gene has CDR1 MNHEY and CDR2 SMNVEV (reference sequence). The CDR3 covers 19 residues. V was pared by 2 bases and J by 7 bases, with 30 bases between. CDR3 in amino acids: CASSLMMSIGGGADREQYF. CDR3 in DNA: TGTGCCAGCAGTTTAATGATGTCCATTGGCGGCGGGGCTGATCGGGAGCAGTACTTC.

This clone was observed a single time. The chain joins TRBV2 to TRBJ2-3; weak D call: TRBD2 (6 bases). The CDR3 runs 17 residues. From germline, CDR1 is SNHLY and CDR2 FYNNEI. The ends were cut back, 10 bases at V and 3 bases at J, with 26 bases in the middle. CDR3 amino acids: CANDGLASPGETDTQYF. Written as DNA, the CDR3 is TGTGCCAACGACGGCCTAGCGTCGCCGGGAGAAACAGATACGCAGTATTTT.

This clone was counted a single time. This chain links TRBV29-1 with TRBJ2-3, with D possibly matching TRBD2 (5 bases). CDR1 and CDR2 (germline): SQVTM, ANQGSEA. The V and J ends lost 7 bases and 2 bases respectively, with 16 bases between them. This CDR3 is 14 amino acids long. CDR3 region: CSGGMGAVTDTQYF. As DNA, the CDR3 is TGCAGCGGAGGTATGGGAGCGGTCACAGATACGCAGTATTTT.

J is TRBJ2-7 and V is TRBV29-1; D perhaps matches TRBD2 (5 bases). The germline V and J ends were trimmed by 4 bases and 7 bases, with 20 bases remaining between them. The CDR3 has 14 residues. In germline, CDR1 is SQVTM, CDR2 ANQGSEA. The CDR3 spells CSVGLAASYGEQYF. CDR3 DNA sequence: TGCAGCGTTGGCCTAGCCGCCTCTTATGGGGAGCAGTACTTC.